What follows are 23 T cell receptor beta chains derived from one specimen sequenced in a study of blood T cells in healthy people across ages. The second PCR ran roughly 7 to 12 cycles with a sample-barcoded 5' primer and J-beta primers. TCRdb redid the calling of the 5' RACE reads with MiXCR, one entry per CDR3 protein. The table has 1.5 million to 2 million distinct CDR3 sequences, about 49% seen once; the top ten hold around 2.1%. Sequencing was done on a sample of blood. The receptors originated from a woman in her thirties or forties in good health.

This CDR3 is CASSQRGRDGYTF. CDR3 DNA sequence: TGCGCCAGCAGCCAACGCGGGAGGGATGGCTACACCTTC. This chain links TRBV4-1 with TRBJ1-2; D unresolved. This CDR3 has 13 residues. Germline V gene sequence: CDR1 MGHRA, CDR2 YSYEKL. The V gene lost 2 bases and the J gene lost 6 bases, with 10 bases spanning the gap.

The V call is TRBV3-1, the J call TRBJ1-2, with 11 bases identical to TRBD1. In germline, CDR1 is LGHDT, CDR2 YNNKEL (reference sequence). Unmatched junction bases numbered 19, after V lost 4 bases and J lost 12 bases. The CDR3 is 17 amino acids. For the CDR3, the DNA is TGTGCCAGCAGCCCCAATATCCCGCGCCGGGACAGGGGGGACAACACCTTC. Its translation: CASSPNIPRRDRGDNTF.

The genes are TRBV2 and TRBJ2-1, with 9 positions matching TRBD2. This CDR3 region has 15 residues. With 7 bases clipped from V and 0 bases from J, the junction kept 4 bases outside the gene matches. The V gene's germline CDR1 is SNHLY and CDR2 FYNNEI. The CDR3 region has the DNA TGTGCCAGCAAGAGTAGCGGGGGCTCCTACAATGAGCAGTTCTTC. Translation gives CASKSSGGSYNEQFF.

This chain connects TRBV7-9 to TRBJ1-4, with 7 positions matching TRBD1. V was pared by 1 base and J by 2 bases, with 13 bases of the junction left unmatched. The CDR3 contains 19 residues. CDR1 and CDR2 from the germline V gene are SEHNR and FQNEAQ (reference sequence). DNA of the CDR3: TGTGCCAGCAGCTTAGAACCTTTGACAGGGAGAGCGACTAATGAAAAACTGTTTTTT. Translating gives CASSLEPLTGRATNEKLFF.

J is TRBJ2-5 and V is TRBV25-1; D perhaps matches TRBD2 (5 bases). V lost 4 bases and J 4 bases, leaving 13 bases between the germline ends. Germline values: CDR1 MGHDK, CDR2 SYGVNS. This CDR3 contains 14 residues. CDR3 in amino acids: CASSGRVRLETQYF. The CDR3, as DNA: TGTGCCAGCAGTGGGCGGGTCCGTCTAGAGACCCAGTACTTC.

The chain has TRBV15 and TRBJ2-1; TRBD1 is a possible D gene (5 bases). Germline V gene sequence: CDR1 LNHNV, CDR2 YYDKDF (reference sequence). This CDR3 spans 15 amino acids. With 0 bases removed from V and 7 bases from J, the gap between germline ends came to 13 bases. CDR3 in DNA: TGTGCCACCAGCAGAGATCGGCAGGGCGCTAATGAGCAGTTCTTC. It codes for CATSRDRQGANEQFF.

This clonotype has a handful of counts. The chain joins TRBV4-1 to TRBJ2-1, with 9 nucleotides matching TRBD2. The junction had 13 bases not matched to a gene; V was cut back by 8 bases and J by 8 bases. The CDR3 extends over 15 amino acids. The germline gives CDR1 MGHRA, CDR2 YSYEKL. CDR3 in DNA: TGCGCCAGCCTCCCCCCAAGCGGGGGGTTAGATGAGCAGTTCTTC. Its protein is CASLPPSGGLDEQFF.

Only a few counts were recorded for this clonotype. This chain links TRBV20-1 with TRBJ2-1; tentatively, D is TRBD2 (6 bases). This CDR3 comprises 13 residues. The V gene's germline CDR1 is DFQATT and CDR2 SNEGSKA (reference sequence). V lost 5 bases and J lost 4, with 12 bases in between. CDR3 region: CSAVRGYYNEQFF. In DNA form, the CDR3 reads TGCAGTGCTGTTCGGGGGTATTACAATGAGCAGTTCTTC.

This clonotype was counted a few times. The chain uses TRBV4-3 and TRBJ2-1, with D perhaps TRBD1 (6 bases). Germline CDR1 and CDR2: LGHNA and YSLEER. The CDR3 is 16 amino acids. Between the trimmed V and J ends, which lost 0 bases and 1 base, there was a span of 10 bases. The CDR3: CASSQEARGSYNEQFF. The CDR3 DNA reads TGCGCCAGCAGCCAAGAGGCGAGGGGGTCCTACAATGAGCAGTTCTTC.

The V call is TRBV20-1, the J call TRBJ2-4; D call uncertain. V gave up 6 bases and J gave up 0 bases, with 15 bases separating them. In germline, CDR1 is DFQATT, CDR2 SNEGSKA (reference sequence). The length of the CDR3 is 15 residues. Written as DNA, the CDR3 is TGCAGTGCCCTCGGCCGGCCTTTAGCCAAAAACATTCAGTACTTC. As protein: CSALGRPLAKNIQYF.

This clonotype has a handful of counts. The rearrangement uses TRBV18 and TRBJ1-2, with 8 positions matching TRBD1. Germline CDR1 is KGHSH and CDR2 is LQKENI. J gave up 2 bases and V 1 base, and 6 bases lay outside the gene matches. This CDR3 comprises 16 residues. The CDR3 sequence is CASSPQGTGLNYGYTF. DNA for the CDR3: TGTGCCAGCTCACCACAAGGGACAGGATTAAACTATGGCTACACCTTC.

The CDR3: CSARTLTGGLGTQYF. As DNA, the CDR3 is TGCAGTGCTAGAACCCTGACAGGGGGCTTAGGGACCCAGTACTTC. J is TRBJ2-7 and V is TRBV20-1, with 10 bases that match TRBD1. The assigned J gene may be wrong: the sequence end matches TRBJ2-5 better. The CDR3 runs to 15 residues. In germline, CDR1 is DFQATT, CDR2 SNEGSKA (reference sequence).

This rearrangement joins TRBV7-9 to TRBJ1-4; D may be TRBD1 (6 bases). The CDR3 spans 14 residues. Germline V lookup: CDR1 SEHNR, CDR2 FQNEAQ (reference sequence). Deletions cut 8 bases from V and 0 bases from J, with 10 bases between. The CDR3 coding sequence is TGTGCCAGCGGCCACAGGGCAACTAATGAAAAACTGTTTTTT. It encodes CASGHRATNEKLFF.

The V and J genes are TRBV20-1 and TRBJ1-4; no clear D. Germline V lookup: CDR1 DFQATT, CDR2 SNEGSKA (reference sequence). The CDR3 spans 15 residues. V lost 3 bases and J 0 bases, leaving 11 bases between the germline ends. DNA of the CDR3: TGCAGTGCTAGGCCGGGAGGCCCAACTAATGAAAAACTGTTTTTT. Protein: CSARPGGPTNEKLFF.

The rearrangement links TRBV15 to TRBJ2-5, with D unclear. V lost 0 bases to trimming and J lost 3 bases, with 5 bases between them. This CDR3 comprises 13 residues. The germline gives CDR1 LNHNV, CDR2 YYDKDF (reference sequence). CDR3 in DNA: TGTGCCACCAGCAGAGAGGTCGAAGAGACCCAGTACTTC. Its protein is CATSREVEETQYF.

Comment on this clonotype: A much bigger clone sits one base away, suggesting this may be a read error. The chain is built from TRBV27 and TRBJ2-7, with D tentatively TRBD1 or TRBD2 (5 bases each). This CDR3 is 14 amino acids long. CDR1 is MNHEY and CDR2 is SMNVEV in the germline V gene (reference sequence). Deletions cut 0 bases from V and 3 bases from J, with 9 bases between. CDR3 in amino acids: CASSLSNGGYEQYF. CDR3 bases: TGTGCCAGCAGTTTATCGAATGGGGGCTACGAGCAGTACTTC.

The V and J genes are TRBV6-1 and TRBJ2-3; D is unresolved. This CDR3 comprises 10 residues. CDR1 and CDR2 (germline): MNHNS, SASEGT. V lost 7 bases, J lost 8 bases, and 7 bases lay in between. CDR3 sequence reads: CASTGGTQYF. CDR3 nucleotide sequence: TGTGCCAGCACTGGCGGTACGCAGTATTTT.

This clonotype was picked up a small number of times. The J gene is TRBJ1-2, the V gene TRBV4-1, with D hard to call. CDR1 is MGHRA, CDR2 YSYEKL, per germline. The CDR3 sequence is 12 residues long. V was clipped by 0 bases and J by 6 bases, with 5 bases between them. CDR3 nucleotides: TGCGCCAGCAGCCAAGAGGGGAATGGCTACACCTTC. Translating gives CASSQEGNGYTF.

The chain links TRBV6-6 to TRBJ1-2; TRBD1 aligns across 10 bases. V was clipped by 0 bases and J by 3 bases; unmatched bases: 1. CDR3 size: 15 residues. The germline CDR1 and CDR2 sequences are MNHNY and SVGAGI (reference sequence). The CDR3 sequence is CASSYSTGGDYGYTF. In nucleotides, the CDR3 is TGTGCCAGCAGTTACTCGACAGGGGGCGACTATGGCTACACCTTC.

The gene calls are TRBV29-1 and TRBJ2-3; 7 nucleotides match TRBD1. This CDR3 has 13 residues. Germline-derived CDR1 and CDR2 are SQVTM and ANQGSEA. Trimming removed 8 bases from V and 5 bases from J; junction bases left unmatched: 10. CDR3 amino acids: CSLGPNRGDTQYF. The CDR3 coding sequence is TGCAGCCTTGGACCCAACAGGGGAGATACGCAGTATTTT.

This clonotype was detected once. V is TRBV20-1 and J is TRBJ2-1, with D maybe TRBD2 (6 bases). Germline V gives CDR1 DFQATT, CDR2 SNEGSKA (reference sequence). V gave up 2 bases and J gave up 10 bases, with 12 bases separating them. The CDR3 is 12 amino acids. The CDR3 reads CSARLGLGEQFF. DNA of the CDR3: TGCAGTGCTAGACTGGGACTGGGCGAGCAGTTCTTC.

This clonotype was detected only a few times. J is TRBJ2-4 and V is TRBV7-9, with a tentative D call TRBD2 (6 bases). Gene TRBJ2-7 matches the end of the DNA better, so the J call may be wrong. In germline, CDR1 is SEHNR, CDR2 FQNEAQ (reference sequence). The CDR3 covers 15 residues. DNA of the CDR3: TGTGCCGGCCTGTGGGGGGTTGTCCTACTCTGCGAGCAGTACTTC. Translation gives CAGLWGVVLLCEQYF.

This clonotype was seen a handful of times. This sequence joins TRBV20-1 and TRBJ1-2; a weak D match, TRBD1 (5 bases). The CDR3 extends over 14 amino acids. Germline V gene data show CDR1 as DFQATT and CDR2 as SNEGSKA (reference sequence). Trimming pared 1 base from V and 6 bases from J, leaving 15 bases between. CDR3 sequence: CSARARPRVNGYTF. CDR3 coding DNA: TGCAGTGCTAGAGCTAGGCCCAGGGTTAATGGCTACACCTTC.